This T cell receptor (beta chain) emerged from a study of cytotoxic CD8 clonotypes in ibrutinib-treated CLL. Study-wide context: Results showed about 25 partial and 2 complete responses; following median about 68 months, around 14 remained remitted, about 12 advanced.

General study findings and limits: Clonality showed a rise at ibrutinib response that reversed toward baseline at progression.

TCRdb's table, derived via immunoSEQ multiplex PCR, lists solely in-frame clones and lacks some. The data hold approximately 33,000 clones, with more than 65% observed a single time. This clone occurred once. No antigen is known for it. Trimming left V 7 bases short and J 4 bases short, with 7 bases between. The CDR3 totals 11 residues. CDR1 is MGHDK, CDR2 SYGVNS, per germline. The origin of this receptor is a human donor with chronic lymphocytic leukemia. V and J are TRBV25-1 and TRBJ2-5, with no clear D. Sequences were derived from PBMCs, sampled before ibrutinib treatment. The CDR3 nucleotides are TGTGCCAGCACCGAACTAGAGACCCAGTACTTC. It codes for CASTELETQYF.